This T cell receptor beta chain was retrieved from a study of T cell responses to AZD1222 COVID-19 vaccine. Whole-study findings and limits: It should be noted that donors were predominantly white British and more often female, and clonal diversity was possibly underestimated.

This table comes from immunoSEQ multiplex PCR, and its TCRdb copy is limited to in-frame clones, with some not included. The sample lists approximately 110,000 clones; around 86% were seen once. Trimming took off 5 bases at V and 4 bases at J, with 15 bases between the two ends. This CDR3 has 14 residues. Germline lookup yields CDR1 SGHRS and CDR2 YFSETQ. About this clone: Its antigen remains unknown.

The sequence was collected from an adult in good health. The J gene is TRBJ1-2, the V gene TRBV5-1, with D maybe TRBD1 (6 bases). The sequencing here drew on peripheral blood, taken on day 0 of AZD1222 vaccination. Here the CDR3 reads CASREPGQGYGYTF. CDR3 sequence (DNA): TGCGCCAGCAGGGAGCCGGGACAAGGCTATGGCTACACCTTC.